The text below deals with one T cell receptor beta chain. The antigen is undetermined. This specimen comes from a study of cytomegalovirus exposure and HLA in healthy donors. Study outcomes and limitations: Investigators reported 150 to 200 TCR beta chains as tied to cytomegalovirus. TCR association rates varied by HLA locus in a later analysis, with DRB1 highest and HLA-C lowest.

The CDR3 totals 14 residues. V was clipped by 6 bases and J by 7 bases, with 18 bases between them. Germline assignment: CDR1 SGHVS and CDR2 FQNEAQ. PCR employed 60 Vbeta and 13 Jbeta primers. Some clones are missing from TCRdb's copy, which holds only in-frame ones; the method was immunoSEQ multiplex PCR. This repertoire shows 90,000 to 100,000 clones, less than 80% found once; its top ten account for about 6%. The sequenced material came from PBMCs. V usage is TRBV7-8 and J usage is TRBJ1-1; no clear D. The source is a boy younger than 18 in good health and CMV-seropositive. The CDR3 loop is CASSRTWSLLEAFF. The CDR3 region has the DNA TGTGCCAGCAGTCGTACTTGGAGTCTACTTGAAGCTTTCTTT.